One sample yielded the 28 T cell receptor beta chains listed below, sequenced in a study of blood T cell repertoires in COVID-19. Assay used: immunoSEQ multiplex PCR; TCRdb lists only in-frame clones, some missing. The sample consists of 35,000 to 50,000 clones, over 70% of them appearing once. Sequencing used peripheral blood. The receptors derive from a woman aged 55-69 years with acute or convalescent COVID-19.

V is TRBV30 and J is TRBJ1-1; unclear D gene. Germline CDR1 GTSNPN, CDR2 SVGIG (reference sequence). The CDR3 has 12 amino acids. With 5 bases removed from V and 7 bases from J, the gap between germline ends came to 14 bases. DNA for the CDR3: TGTGCCTGGGTCCCGGGGTTGGATGAAGCTTTCTTT. Protein: CAWVPGLDEAFF.

This clone is a singleton in its sample. The CDR3 bases are TGTGCCAGCAGTTCTAGCGGCACCAATGAGCAGTTCTTC. Translation gives CASSSSGTNEQFF. The chain carries TRBV27 and TRBJ2-1, with TRBD2 matching over 7 bases. Trimming cost V 4 bases and J 6 bases; bases outside gene matches: 3. The CDR3 has 13 amino acids. Germline V gene lookup returns CDR1 MNHEY and CDR2 SMNVEV (reference sequence).

The genes are TRBV27 and TRBJ1-5, with TRBD1 matching 10 bases. V trimming: 0 bases; J trimming: 6 bases; junction bases outside the gene matches: 5. Per germline, CDR1 MNHEY and CDR2 SMNVEV (reference sequence). There are 16 residues in the CDR3. The CDR3 coding sequence is TGTGCCAGCAGTTTATCGGGACAGGGGCTGAGTCAGCCCCAGCATTTT. Translation: CASSLSGQGLSQPQHF.

The V and J genes are TRBV7-6 and TRBJ2-7; 11 bases fit TRBD2. The CDR3 length is 16 residues. J gave up 3 bases and V 5 bases, and 9 bases lay outside the gene matches. The germline V gene encodes CDR1 SGHVS and CDR2 FNYEAQ. CDR3 region: CASSVGTSGAGYEQYF. CDR3 nucleotides: TGTGCCAGCAGCGTAGGGACTAGCGGCGCGGGCTACGAGCAGTACTTC.

J is TRBJ1-1 and V is TRBV5-1, with D unclear. The V gene lost 1 base and the J gene lost 2 bases, with 9 bases spanning the gap. Germline lookup yields CDR1 SGHRS and CDR2 YFSETQ. This CDR3 region has 14 residues. This CDR3 reads CASSLNTANTEAFF. The CDR3 nucleotides are TGCGCCAGCAGCTTGAATACAGCTAACACTGAAGCTTTCTTT.

V is TRBV5-5 and J is TRBJ2-3; the match to TRBD2 covers 13 bases. Germline values: CDR1 SGHKS, CDR2 YYEKEE (reference sequence). CDR3 length equals 18 residues. With 4 bases clipped from V and 5 bases from J, the junction kept 13 bases outside the gene matches. The CDR3 DNA is TGTGCCAGCAGCCTAAGGACTAGCGGGGGACGAGGTGGAGATACGCAGTATTTT. Protein: CASSLRTSGGRGGDTQYF.

V is TRBV10-3 and J is TRBJ2-1; no definite D call. Germline CDR1 reads ENHRY; CDR2 reads SYGVKD. CDR3 length: 15 residues. V was cut by 0 bases and J by 9 bases, with 15 bases left in between. CDR3 amino acids: CAISESPTAGGEQFF. CDR3 nucleotide sequence: TGTGCCATCAGTGAGTCCCCGACGGCCGGCGGTGAGCAGTTCTTC.

The chain is built from TRBV2 and TRBJ2-7; 9 bases fit TRBD1. The CDR3 is made up of 14 amino acids. V dropped 7 bases and J dropped 1; count of bases not matched to a gene: 5. Germline V gives CDR1 SNHLY, CDR2 FYNNEI. The CDR3 nucleotides read TGTGCCAGCAAGTACGGGACAGGGTCCTACGAGCAGTACTTC. Its translation: CASKYGTGSYEQYF.

This clone was seen a single time. The chain recombines TRBV6-2 or TRBV6-3 with TRBJ2-1; no clear D gene. The ends were cut back, 3 bases at V and 5 bases at J, with 8 bases in the middle. The length of the CDR3 is 13 residues. Per germline, CDR1 MNHEY and CDR2 SVGEGT. The CDR3 here is CASSYREHNEQFF. Written as DNA, the CDR3 is TGTGCCAGCAGTTATCGAGAGCACAATGAGCAGTTCTTC.

The chain couples TRBV2 to TRBJ1-2; D is unclear. V was cut by 3 bases and J by 3 bases, with 11 bases left in between. Germline CDR1 is SNHLY and CDR2 is FYNNEI. CDR3 length: 14 residues. For the CDR3, the DNA is TGTGCCAGCAGTGAGGAGGCGAAAGACTATGGCTACACCTTC. This gives the protein CASSEEAKDYGYTF.

The rearrangement uses TRBV18 and TRBJ1-1, with 8 bases matching TRBD1. The V gene's germline CDR1 is KGHSH and CDR2 LQKENI. The trim removed 3 bases at V and 5 bases at J, leaving 5 bases unmatched. The CDR3 has 14 amino acids. CDR3 loop: CASSPNGQGTEAFF. The DNA for the CDR3 is TGTGCCAGCTCACCGAACGGACAGGGAACTGAAGCTTTCTTT.

The chain has TRBV24-1 and TRBJ2-3; 8 nucleotides align to TRBD2. The CDR3 extends over 13 amino acids. Germline CDR1 reads KGHDR; CDR2 reads SFDVKD. The CDR3 is CGVTSGFSDTQYF. The CDR3 coding sequence is TGTGGGGTCACTAGCGGTTTCTCAGATACGCAGTATTTT.

This clone was observed a handful of times. The genes are TRBV3-1 (or the pseudogene TRBV3-2) and TRBJ2-3; TRBD2 aligns across 8 bases. With 1 base clipped from V and 6 bases from J, the junction kept 9 bases outside the gene matches. The CDR3 covers 16 residues. Germline V lookup: CDR1 LGHDT, CDR2 YNNKEL (reference sequence). CDR3 DNA sequence: TGTGCCAGCAGCCAAGTTGGCCGGGGGGGCCCGGATACGCAGTATTTT. Its translation: CASSQVGRGGPDTQYF.

The CDR3 coding sequence is TGCGCCAGCAGCATCCAGATGAACACTGAAGCTTTCTTT. It encodes CASSIQMNTEAFF. This rearrangement joins TRBV5-1 to TRBJ1-1, with no clear D. Germline CDR1 is SGHRS and CDR2 is YFSETQ. CDR3 length: 13 amino acids. V was cut by 4 bases and J by 0 bases, with 7 bases left in between.

The CDR3 spells CASSLTNLETQYF. CDR3 DNA: TGTGCCAGCAGTTTGACAAATTTGGAGACCCAGTACTTC. This chain uses TRBV12-3 or TRBV12-4 with TRBJ2-5; D call uncertain. This CDR3 region has 13 residues. V lost 3 bases to trimming and J lost 5 bases, with 10 bases between them.

V and J are TRBV2 and TRBJ2-1; D may be TRBD2 (7 bases). Germline assignment: CDR1 SNHLY and CDR2 FYNNEI. Trimming left V 6 bases short and J 8 bases short, with 14 bases between. The CDR3 extends over 13 amino acids. DNA for the CDR3: TGTGCCAGCAGGTGGGGGGCGGGGGATGAGCAGTTCTTC. It encodes CASRWGAGDEQFF.

V usage is TRBV10-3 and J usage is TRBJ1-1; D is possibly TRBD1 (6 bases). The germline gives CDR1 ENHRY, CDR2 SYGVKD. The CDR3 is 14 amino acids. V was trimmed by 11 bases and J by 0 bases, leaving 16 bases between them. CDR3 protein: CAVSRGQLNTEAFF. CDR3 bases: TGTGCCGTTAGCCGAGGACAGTTGAACACTGAAGCTTTCTTT.

Only one count was recorded for this clone. The CDR3 loop reads CASSQEASYGYTF. Written as DNA, the CDR3 is TGCGCCAGCAGCCAAGAGGCTTCCTATGGCTACACCTTC. This rearrangement joins TRBV4-1 to TRBJ1-2; D ambiguous. The germline V gene encodes CDR1 MGHRA and CDR2 YSYEKL. With 0 bases removed from V and 4 bases from J, the gap between germline ends came to 6 bases. The CDR3 has 13 residues.

The rearrangement uses TRBV4-1 and TRBJ2-3; 9 bases agree with TRBD2. J lost 4 bases, V lost 0 bases, and 8 bases had no gene match. The CDR3 has 17 residues. The germline V gene encodes CDR1 MGHRA and CDR2 YSYEKL. The CDR3 DNA reads TGCGCCAGCAGCCAAGAACCCGGGACTAGCTTATCAGATACGCAGTATTTT. Translated: CASSQEPGTSLSDTQYF.

Written as DNA, the CDR3 is TGCGCCAGCAGCTCCGCCACAGGGGTCGGTAGTGGCTACACCTTC. It translates to CASSSATGVGSGYTF. The rearrangement uses TRBV5-1 and TRBJ1-2; 7 nucleotides line up with TRBD1. The ends lost 3 bases at V and 7 bases at J; junction bases unmatched: 12. The CDR3 is 15 amino acids. Per the germline V gene, CDR1 is SGHRS and CDR2 is YFSETQ.

V usage is TRBV6-5 and J usage is TRBJ2-3; 12 bases fit TRBD1. This CDR3 has 14 amino acids. The V gene's germline CDR1 is MNHEY and CDR2 SVGAGI. The V gene end was trimmed by 9 bases and the J gene end by 5 bases; junction bases not matched to a gene: 6. The CDR3 sequence: CASIGTGGGDTQYF. For the CDR3, the DNA is TGTGCCAGTATTGGGACAGGGGGCGGAGATACGCAGTATTTT.

The rearrangement uses TRBV13 and TRBJ1-1; D is uncertain. The CDR3 has 14 amino acids. V was clipped by 3 bases and J by 0 bases, with 8 bases between them. Germline CDR1 PRHDT, CDR2 FYEKMQ (reference sequence). CDR3 nucleotides: TGTGCCAGCAGCTTCGGGAGTTTGAACACTGAAGCTTTCTTT. Encoded protein: CASSFGSLNTEAFF.

The chain employs TRBV29-1 and TRBJ2-1; D is perhaps TRBD1 (6 bases). V was cut by 3 bases and J by 5 bases, with 11 bases left in between. Germline V gene sequence: CDR1 SQVTM, CDR2 ANQGSEA. The CDR3 covers 13 residues. The CDR3 reads CSVDPRGNNEQFF. Written as DNA, the CDR3 is TGCAGCGTTGACCCCAGGGGAAACAATGAGCAGTTCTTC.

This clone has a handful of counts. The J gene is TRBJ2-2, the V gene TRBV6-5; 9 bases are shared with TRBD2. The V segment lost 11 bases and the J segment 3 bases; nucleotides outside the gene matches: 7. Germline V CDR1 and CDR2: MNHEY, SVGAGI. The CDR3 covers 14 residues. CDR3 sequence (DNA): TGTGCCCTCGGGCGGGGGGGCGACACCGGGGAGCTGTTTTTT. Protein: CALGRGGDTGELFF.

J is TRBJ1-1 and V is TRBV4-3; TRBD1 is a possible D gene (5 bases). Trimming removed 3 bases at V and 4 bases at J, with 15 bases between. The CDR3 has 15 amino acids. Germline values: CDR1 LGHNA, CDR2 YSLEER. The CDR3 protein is CASSHLRVSGTEAFF. CDR3 DNA sequence: TGCGCCAGCAGCCACCTCAGGGTCTCGGGCACTGAAGCTTTCTTT.

The chain combines TRBV18 with TRBJ2-1; D gene ambiguous. V was trimmed by 5 bases and J by 10 bases, leaving 9 bases between them. The CDR3 runs to 11 residues. The V gene's germline CDR1 is KGHSH and CDR2 LQKENI. CDR3 amino acids: CASSSRQEQFF. As DNA, the CDR3 is TGTGCCAGCTCATCGAGACAAGAGCAGTTCTTC.

In its sample, this clone was seen a few times. V is TRBV7-2 and J is TRBJ2-7; D perhaps matches TRBD2 (6 bases). CDR3 size: 14 residues. The ends were cut back, 4 bases at V and 2 bases at J, with 12 bases in the middle. CDR1 and CDR2 from the germline V gene are SGHTA and FQGNSA. The DNA for the CDR3 is TGTGCCAGCAGCTCCCAAAGACTAGCCTACGAGCAGTACTTC. Translated: CASSSQRLAYEQYF.

The rearrangement joins TRBV3-1 (or the pseudogene TRBV3-2) to TRBJ2-7, with a tentative D call TRBD2 (5 bases). The CDR3 extends over 16 amino acids. The V gene lost 2 bases and the J gene lost 5 bases, with 19 bases spanning the gap. Germline V gene lookup returns CDR1 LGHDT and CDR2 YNNKEL (reference sequence). The CDR3: CASSQPGESSAHEQYF. In nucleotides, the CDR3 is TGTGCCAGCAGCCAACCCGGGGAAAGTTCCGCGCACGAGCAGTACTTC.